This record concerns one T cell receptor (beta chain) sequence. It has no known antigen specificity. No base quality information exists; no much larger clone differs at one position. The sample is drawn from a study of T cell responses to AZD1222 COVID-19 vaccine (dated by TCRdb to the early 2020s). About the study as a whole: A total of about 240 trial participants underwent TCR sequencing, of whom 200 to 220 received two doses of AZD1222 and about 26 received two doses of the MenACWY control vaccine. Enrollment into the trials was organized by age into subgroups of 18-55, 56-69 and 70-plus years, and those subgroups contained roughly 150, 30 and 60 TCR-sequenced participants, respectively. On the study overall, not on this receptor specifically: A significant rise in spike-specific TCR breadth and depth was observed after two AZD1222 doses relative to day 0 and relative to MenACWY recipients. CD4 TCRs associated with the vaccine covered the entire spike protein, and the dominant responses were in regions 160-218 and 743-854. Participants were mostly white British and included more females than males, and it was suggested by the authors that clonal diversity may have been underestimated. Conclusions about previously exposed vaccinees were limited because only six AZD1222 recipients were SARS-CoV-2 seropositive at baseline. Epitopes outside the regions mutated in the B.1.351 and B.1.1.7 variants were reportedly recognized by nearly half of the unique spike-specific TCRs. Because no day 14 peak-response samples were available, repertoires were characterized only after the peak T cell response. In the small 56-69-year group, the increase in depth fell short of significance, most likely because of low power.

Measured from the cysteine to the phenylalanine, the CDR3 is 15 residues long. The sequence is cut down to CDR3 DNA, 45 bases in frame from base 1. Trimming takes 11 bases off V and 4 bases off J; junction bases not matched to a gene: 14. According to the germline V gene, CDR1 reads MDHEN and CDR2 reads SYDVKM. Reading the label with the study, this specimen's time point is: about 28 days (+/-7) after the second vaccine dose. AZD1222 recipients whose second dose came at about 4 weeks and those whose second dose came at about 12 weeks were combined into one group, since spike-specific TCR depth and breadth did not differ between the two schedules. The vaccinee samples were drawn from two UK trials, COV001 and COV002, one of which was a single-blind randomized controlled phase 2/3 trial testing AZD1222 (ChAdOx1 nCoV-19) in healthy adults. Trial participant PBMC samples were collected at day 0 and day 28 after the second dose for TCRbeta chain sequencing.

The CDR3 regions of human TCRbeta chains were subjected to immunosequencing. The published analysis was carried out like this. Repertoire TCRs were checked for matches against a reference library of SARS-CoV-2-specific TCRs that had been generated using the MIRA antigen-specificity platform. Breadth was defined as the fraction of unique TCRs that were SARS-CoV-2-associated, and depth was defined as the fraction of total T cells that were SARS-CoV-2-associated. Each spike-specific TCR was assigned to its reactive spike region and to a CD4 or CD8 class using the MIRA data. Log10-transformed breadth and depth values were compared by one-way ANOVA with Sidak's multiple comparisons tests. TCRdb re-hosts the immuneACCESS table, in-frame sequences only. Its copies lack some clones; in the studies checked, an unresolved V gene accounts for under half of them, and the cause for the rest is not known. The D gene and trimming were derived from the DNA, and the V and J assignments and clone size from that table. Here the sample has 150,000 to 200,000 clones; just over 85% occur a single time. More than 9% of the sample rests with the top ten.

The sample in question was peripheral blood, obtained 28 days after the second AZD1222 dose. The sequence is built from TRBV28 and TRBJ2-1; 7 central bases correspond to TRBD1. The clonotype comes from an adult who received the AZD1222 COVID-19 vaccine. The CDR3 protein is CAGGEPGQTYNEQFF. Read as DNA, the sequence is TGTGCCGGGGGCGAACCGGGACAGACATACAATGAGCAGTTCTTC.